The entry that follows covers one TCR beta chain sequence. No antigen is known for it. This sample was taken from a study of T cell repertoires in cytomegalovirus infection. This CDR3 has 15 amino acids. Per germline, CDR1 KGHDR and CDR2 SFDVKD. The germline V and J ends were trimmed by 7 bases and 2 bases, with 16 bases remaining between them. TCRdb ran MiXCR on the reads and lists one entry per CDR3 protein. In the table there are about 700,000 distinct CDR3 sequences, roughly 33% of which are singletons. Study-wide results and limits: Within the response measured ex vivo, HLA-C-restricted CMV-specific TCR beta clonotypes were dominant.

V gene TRBV24-1 combines with J gene TRBJ2-5; a weak D match, TRBD2 (6 bases). This receptor was taken from a human donor in good health (CMV status not recorded). Some clones in this sample may be carry-over from other donors' samples. Sequences were derived from cultured PBMCs, sampled from culture after CMV antigen stimulation. CDR3 protein: CATSHPGAGQETQYF. CDR3 nucleotide sequence: TGTGCCACCAGCCACCCGGGTGCGGGGCAAGAGACCCAGTACTTC.